The entry below gives a single TCR beta chain sequence along with its context. This record belongs to a study of memory CD4+ T cells and cytomegalovirus serostatus. Generated by immunoSEQ multiplex PCR, the TCRdb table keeps only in-frame clones and is missing some. The sample records more than 45,000 clones, roughly 81% being singletons. V lost 5 bases and J lost 3; bases outside the gene matches: 16. The CDR3 totals 18 residues. Germline loops: CDR1 MNHEY, CDR2 SMNVEV (reference sequence). Single viable CD3+CD4+CD8-CD45RO+ cells were sorted as the memory CD4+ T cells. CD4+ T cells were isolated by positive magnetic selection.

The sequence derives from an adult in good health and CMV-seronegative. V and J are TRBV27 and TRBJ2-1; 7 positions match TRBD2. Sequenced: memory CD4+ T cells from blood. The CDR3 DNA reads as TGTGCCAGCAGTCGACCAGCGGGGTTGGCGGGGGACTACAATGAGCAGTTCTTC. Translation: CASSRPAGLAGDYNEQFF.